This is a list of T cell receptor beta chains from one sample in a study of blood T cell repertoires in COVID-19. Sequencing was performed with immunoSEQ multiplex PCR; in TCRdb, only in-frame clones are kept and a portion is missing. The table records fewer than 200,000 clones, approximately 86% of them present only once. Sequencing input: peripheral blood. The receptors shown here come from a man aged 45-60 years with active or convalescent COVID-19. Each CDR3 is given with its conserved first and last residue. Each record gives: J gene, V gene, D gene, clone size, CDR3 protein, CDR3 DNA. D genes are given only for firm matches. The size entry is marked missing in some rows and otherwise reads once, few, many or a size class.

TRBJ1-2	TRBV5-1	TRBD1	NA	CASGTGDYGYTF	TGCGCCTCCGGGACAGGTGACTATGGCTACACCTTC
TRBJ1-5	TRBV30	NA	NA	CAWGGTSYSNQPQHF	TGTGCCTGGGGAGGGACATCGTATAGCAATCAGCCCCAGCATTTT
TRBJ2-3	TRBV7-2	TRBD1	NA	CASSPGQQYTDTQYF	TGTGCCAGCAGCCCGGGACAGCAATACACAGATACGCAGTATTTT
TRBJ2-7	TRBV5-1	TRBD2	NA	CASSLLAGGPNEQYF	TGCGCCAGCAGCTTATTAGCGGGAGGGCCGAACGAGCAGTACTTC
TRBJ2-7	TRBV10-3	TRBD1	NA	CAISESTGTDTYEQYF	TGTGCCATCAGTGAGTCAACAGGGACAGATACCTACGAGCAGTACTTC
TRBJ2-2	TRBV28	TRBD2	few	CASSPGGLATNTGELFF	TGTGCCAGCAGCCCTGGTGGACTAGCAACGAACACCGGGGAGCTGTTTTTT
TRBJ1-2	TRBV3-1/TRBV3-2	TRBD1	NA	CASSQARQGGGGYTF	TGTGCCAGCAGCCAAGCGCGTCAGGGGGGAGGAGGCTACACCTTC
TRBJ1-1	TRBV3-1/TRBV3-2	NA	NA	CASSQEWEMNTEAFF	TGTGCCAGCAGCCAAGAATGGGAGATGAACACTGAAGCTTTCTTT
TRBJ2-5	TRBV4-1	TRBD2	many	CASRRAGGKETQYF	TGCGCCAGCAGACGAGCGGGGGGAAAAGAGACCCAGTACTTC
TRBJ2-3	TRBV28	NA	NA	CASTNIRGTIIGTDTQYF	TGTGCCAGCACCAATATCCGAGGTACTATAATAGGCACAGATACGCAGTATTTT
TRBJ1-2	TRBV5-4	NA	NA	CASSLQDFNYGYTF	TGTGCCAGCAGCTTGCAGGATTTTAACTATGGCTACACCTTC
TRBJ2-1	TRBV4-1	NA	NA	CASSQDQASANEQFF	TGCGCCAGCAGCCAAGATCAAGCGAGCGCCAATGAGCAGTTCTTC
TRBJ1-6	TRBV15	TRBD1	NA	CATSSTGDGNSPLHF	TGTGCCACCAGCAGCACAGGGGATGGTAATTCACCCCTCCACTTT
TRBJ2-3	TRBV5-3	NA	NA	CARSYKTGTQYF	TGTGCCAGAAGCTACAAAACGGGTACGCAGTATTTT
TRBJ2-7	TRBV13	NA	few	CASSLAGAPPYEQYF	TGTGCCAGCAGCTTAGCGGGAGCCCCTCCCTACGAGCAGTACTTC
TRBJ2-2	TRBV5-1	NA	NA	CASRQGRVTGELFF	TGCGCCAGCAGACAGGGTAGGGTGACCGGGGAGCTGTTTTTT
TRBJ2-5	TRBV6-2/TRBV6-3	TRBD1	NA	CASSHHRGEETQYF	TGTGCCAGCAGTCACCACAGGGGTGAAGAGACCCAGTACTTC
TRBJ2-3	TRBV19	NA	NA	CASSIKTADTQYF	TGTGCCAGTAGTATCAAGACAGCCGATACGCAGTATTTT
TRBJ1-5	TRBV11-2	NA	NA	CASSLDGQGSNQPQHF	TGTGCCAGCAGCTTAGACGGGCAGGGGAGCAATCAGCCCCAGCATTTT
TRBJ1-4	TRBV6-5	NA	NA	CASSYRYATNEKLFF	TGTGCCAGCAGTTATCGGTATGCAACTAATGAAAAACTGTTTTTT
TRBJ1-1	TRBV28	NA	NA	CASSPPGTEAFF	TGTGCCAGCAGCCCCCCAGGGACTGAAGCTTTCTTT
TRBJ1-5	TRBV19	TRBD1	NA	CASRRPGRGLDQPQHF	TGTGCCAGTAGAAGACCAGGCAGGGGGCTAGATCAGCCCCAGCATTTT
TRBJ1-1	TRBV12-3/TRBV12-4	NA	NA	CASREEGGQAFF	TGTGCCAGCAGAGAAGAGGGAGGGCAAGCTTTCTTT
TRBJ2-5	TRBV10-3	TRBD1	few	CAIKPGTGVLETQYF	TGTGCCATCAAACCCGGGACAGGGGTACTGGAGACCCAGTACTTC
TRBJ2-3	TRBV25-1	NA	NA	CASRGGAADTQYF	TGTGCCAGCAGGGGGGGGGCGGCAGATACGCAGTATTTT
TRBJ1-2	TRBV6-5	TRBD1	NA	CASSYSQGTVNYGYTF	TGTGCCAGCAGTTACTCGCAAGGGACAGTTAACTATGGCTACACCTTC
TRBJ2-1	TRBV10-3	TRBD2	NA	CAISEGLAGNEQFF	TGTGCCATCAGTGAGGGACTAGCGGGTAATGAGCAGTTCTTC
TRBJ2-7	TRBV5-1	TRBD2	NA	CASSLGSGGLYEQYF	TGCGCCAGCAGCTTGGGCTCGGGAGGGCTTTACGAGCAGTACTTC
TRBJ1-2	TRBV14	NA	once	CASSQERRRRGGYTF	TGTGCCAGCAGCCAAGAACGTCGGCGGAGAGGGGGCTACACCTTC